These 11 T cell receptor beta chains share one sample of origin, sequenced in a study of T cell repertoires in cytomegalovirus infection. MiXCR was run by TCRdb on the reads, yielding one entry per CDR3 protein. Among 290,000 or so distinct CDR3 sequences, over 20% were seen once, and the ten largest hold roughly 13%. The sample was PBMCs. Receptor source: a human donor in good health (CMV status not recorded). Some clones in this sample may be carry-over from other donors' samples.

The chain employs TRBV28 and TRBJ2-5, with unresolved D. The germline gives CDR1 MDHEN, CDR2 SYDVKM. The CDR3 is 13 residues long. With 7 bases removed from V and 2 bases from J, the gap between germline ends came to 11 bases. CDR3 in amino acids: CASTQGQQETQYF. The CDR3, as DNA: TGTGCCAGCACTCAAGGCCAGCAAGAGACCCAGTACTTC.

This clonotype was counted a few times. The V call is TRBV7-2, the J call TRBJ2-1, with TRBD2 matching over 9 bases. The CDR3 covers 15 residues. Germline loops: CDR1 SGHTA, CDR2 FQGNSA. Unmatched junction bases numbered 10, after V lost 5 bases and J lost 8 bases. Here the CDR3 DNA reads TGTGCCAGCAGCCCCCCGGGACTAGCAAGCGATGAGCAGTTCTTC. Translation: CASSPPGLASDEQFF.

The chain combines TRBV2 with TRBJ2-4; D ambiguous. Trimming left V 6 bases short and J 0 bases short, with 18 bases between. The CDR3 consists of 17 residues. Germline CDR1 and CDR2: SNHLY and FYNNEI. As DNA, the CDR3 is TGTGCCAGCAGCCCCCTGGCACTTCACCTAGCCAAAAACATTCAGTACTTC. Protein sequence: CASSPLALHLAKNIQYF.

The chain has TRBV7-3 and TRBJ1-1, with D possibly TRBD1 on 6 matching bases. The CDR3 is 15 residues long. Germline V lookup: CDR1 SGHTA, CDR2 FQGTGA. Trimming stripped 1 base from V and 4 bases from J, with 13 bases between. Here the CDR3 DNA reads TGTGCCAGCAGCTTAAAAGGAGGGGGTCCCACTGAAGCTTTCTTT. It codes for CASSLKGGGPTEAFF.

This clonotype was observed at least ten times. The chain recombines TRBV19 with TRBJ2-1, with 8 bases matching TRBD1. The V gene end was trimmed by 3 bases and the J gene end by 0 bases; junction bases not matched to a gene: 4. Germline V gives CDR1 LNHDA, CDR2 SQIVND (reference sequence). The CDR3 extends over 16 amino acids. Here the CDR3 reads CASSMAGGNSYNEQFF. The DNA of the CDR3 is TGTGCCAGTAGTATGGCAGGGGGCAACTCCTACAATGAGCAGTTCTTC.

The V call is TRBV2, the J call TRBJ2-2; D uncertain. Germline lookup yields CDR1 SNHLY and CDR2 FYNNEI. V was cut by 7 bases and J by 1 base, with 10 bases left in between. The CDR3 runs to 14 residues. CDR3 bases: TGTGCCAGCAATGGCAGAAAGAACACCGGGGAGCTGTTTTTT. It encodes CASNGRKNTGELFF.

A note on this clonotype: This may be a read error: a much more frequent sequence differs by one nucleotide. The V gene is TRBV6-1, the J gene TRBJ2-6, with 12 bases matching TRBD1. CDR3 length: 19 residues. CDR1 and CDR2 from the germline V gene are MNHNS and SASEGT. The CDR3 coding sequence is TGTGCCAGCGCCTACCGCACCGGGACAGGGGGCTCTGGGGCCAACGACCTGACTTTC. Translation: CASAYRTGTGGSGANDLTF.

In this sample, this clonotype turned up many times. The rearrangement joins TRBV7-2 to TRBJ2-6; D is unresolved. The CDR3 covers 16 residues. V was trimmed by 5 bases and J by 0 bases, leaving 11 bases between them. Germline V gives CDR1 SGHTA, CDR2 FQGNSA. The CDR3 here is CASSPVSNSGANVLTF. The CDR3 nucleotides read TGTGCCAGCAGCCCGGTATCCAACTCTGGGGCCAACGTCCTGACTTTC.

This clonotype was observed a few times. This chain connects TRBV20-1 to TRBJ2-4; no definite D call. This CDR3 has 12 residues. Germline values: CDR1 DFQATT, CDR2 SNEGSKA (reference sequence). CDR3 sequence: CGSLSSKNIQYF. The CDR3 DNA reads TGCGGATCCCTGAGCTCAAAAAACATTCAGTACTTC.

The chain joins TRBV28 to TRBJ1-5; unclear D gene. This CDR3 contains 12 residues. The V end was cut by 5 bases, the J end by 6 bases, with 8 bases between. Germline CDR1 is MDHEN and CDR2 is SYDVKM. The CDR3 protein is CASSVFGQPQHF. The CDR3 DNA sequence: TGTGCCAGCAGTGTTTTTGGTCAGCCCCAGCATTTT.

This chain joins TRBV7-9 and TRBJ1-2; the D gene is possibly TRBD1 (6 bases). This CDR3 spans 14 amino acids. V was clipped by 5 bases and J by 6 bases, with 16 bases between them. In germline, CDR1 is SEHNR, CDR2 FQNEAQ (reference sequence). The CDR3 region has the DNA TGTGCCAGCAGCCCGAGACTAGGGGGGGATGGCTACACCTTC. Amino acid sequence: CASSPRLGGDGYTF.